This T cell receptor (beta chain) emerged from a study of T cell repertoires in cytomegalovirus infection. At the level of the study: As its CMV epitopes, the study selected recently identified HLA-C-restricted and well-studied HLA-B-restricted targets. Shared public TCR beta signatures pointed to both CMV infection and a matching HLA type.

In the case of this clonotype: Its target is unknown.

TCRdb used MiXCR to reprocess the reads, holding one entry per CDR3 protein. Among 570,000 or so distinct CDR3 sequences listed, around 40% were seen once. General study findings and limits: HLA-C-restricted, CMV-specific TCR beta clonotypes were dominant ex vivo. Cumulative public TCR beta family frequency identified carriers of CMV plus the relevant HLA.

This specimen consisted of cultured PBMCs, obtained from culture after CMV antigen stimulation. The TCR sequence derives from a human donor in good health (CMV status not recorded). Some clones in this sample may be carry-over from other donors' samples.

This CDR3 is CSARTGTINYGYTF. In DNA form, the CDR3 reads TGCAGTGCTAGGACAGGGACAATCAATTATGGCTACACCTTC. V usage is TRBV20-1 and J usage is TRBJ1-2, with 7 bases that match TRBD1. Looked up from germline, CDR1 is DFQATT and CDR2 is SNEGSKA (reference sequence). The CDR3 totals 14 residues. V lost 3 bases, J lost 5 bases, and 9 bases stayed unmatched.